The T cell receptor beta chain under discussion was sequenced for a study of T-cell reconstitution after alpha-beta-depleted transplantation in children. Library preparation (for TCRbeta) was performed with unique molecular identifiers. In TCRdb, the PCR reads were re-called with MiXCR into one record per CDR3 protein. Of about a million distinct CDR3 sequences in the sample, less than 30% were seen once. This clonotype was detected only a few times. As yet, its antigen is unknown. General study findings and limits: Surviving recipient T cells and thymic progenitors produced the high day-60 TCRbeta diversity seen in some patients. The origin of alpha-beta T cells about two months after transplant was reportedly several hundred expanded graft clones. From newly produced T cells came most of the T-cell counts and diversity one year after transplant.

This TCR came from a boy younger than two who had a stem cell transplant for SCID, so the T cells may come from the graft donor. The source was PBMCs, mostly from graft donor cells, collected 360 days after TCRalphabeta/CD19-depleted stem cell transplant.

CDR3 in amino acids: CASSQTYYEQYF. In nucleotides, the CDR3 is TGTGCCAGCAGCCAAACTTACTACGAGCAGTACTTC. J is TRBJ2-7 and V is TRBV3-1; D gene unclear. The CDR3 extends over 12 amino acids. Germline V CDR1 and CDR2: LGHDT, YNNKEL (reference sequence). The V end was cut by 2 bases, the J end by 3 bases, with 5 bases between.